This T cell receptor (beta chain) was identified in a study of OX40 agonist ivuxolimab in advanced cancers. Assay used: immunoSEQ multiplex PCR; TCRdb lists only in-frame clones, some missing. Of over 60,000 clones listed, around 89% were seen once; the top ten hold roughly 1%. CDR1 MNHNS and CDR2 SASEGT come from the germline V gene. The CDR3 spans 15 residues. The trim removed 3 bases at V and 6 bases at J, leaving 8 bases unmatched. The clonotype comes from an adult with an advanced solid tumor such as melanoma, head and neck, liver or kidney cancer. V gene TRBV6-1 combines with J gene TRBJ2-7; 10 bases match TRBD2. This material consisted of CD4+ or CD8+ T cells sorted from blood, taken in a trial of the OX40 agonist ivuxolimab. The CDR3 sequence is CASSESGRAWGEQYF. The CDR3 bases are TGTGCCAGCAGTGAGAGCGGGAGGGCCTGGGGCGAGCAGTACTTC.